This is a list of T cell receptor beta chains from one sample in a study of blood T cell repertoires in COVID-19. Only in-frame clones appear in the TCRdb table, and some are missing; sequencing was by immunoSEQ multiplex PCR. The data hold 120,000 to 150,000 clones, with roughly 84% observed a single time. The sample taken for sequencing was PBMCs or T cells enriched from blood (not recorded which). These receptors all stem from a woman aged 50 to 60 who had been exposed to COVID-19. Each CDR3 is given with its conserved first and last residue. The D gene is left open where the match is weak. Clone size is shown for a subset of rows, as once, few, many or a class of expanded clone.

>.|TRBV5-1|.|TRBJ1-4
TGCGCCAGCAGCTTAGGGAAGGGGGAAAAACTGTTTTTT
CASSLGKGEKLFF
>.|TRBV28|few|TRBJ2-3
TGTGCCAGCAGTCCACGGGACTCCTACACAGATACGCAGTATTTT
CASSPRDSYTDTQYF
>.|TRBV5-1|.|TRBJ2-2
TGCGCCAGCAGTCTTAGCGGGAACACCGGGGAGCTGTTTTTT
CASSLSGNTGELFF
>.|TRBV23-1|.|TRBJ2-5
TGCGCCAGCAGCCTGCCGGGTTCTCAAGAGACCCAGTACTTC
CASSLPGSQETQYF
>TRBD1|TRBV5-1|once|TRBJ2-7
TGCGCCAGCAGCCGGGACAGGGCCTACGAGCAGTACTTC
CASSRDRAYEQYF
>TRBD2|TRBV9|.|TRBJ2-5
TGTGCCAGCAGCGGCGGGACTAGCGGGGTTCAAGAGACCCAGTACTTC
CASSGGTSGVQETQYF
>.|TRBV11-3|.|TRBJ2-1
TGTGCCAGCAGCTTAGGAGGCGCCCACAATGAGCAGTTCTTC
CASSLGGAHNEQFF
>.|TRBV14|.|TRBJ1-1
TGTGCCAGCAGCGCTACCGGGGTGAACACTGAAGCTTTCTTT
CASSATGVNTEAFF
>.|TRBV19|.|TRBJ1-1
TGTGCCAGTAGTATAGAAGGCAGGGGATTCACTGAAGCTTTCTTT
CASSIEGRGFTEAFF
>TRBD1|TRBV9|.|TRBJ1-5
TGTGCCAGCAATACAGGGGGAAATCAGCCCCAGCATTTT
CASNTGGNQPQHF
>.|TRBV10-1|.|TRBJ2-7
TGCGCCAGCAGTGAGTCCTCCCGAGGCCAGTACTTC
CASSESSRGQYF
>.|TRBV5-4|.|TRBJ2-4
TGTGCCAGCAGCTTGGACCCCGTAACGGAAAACATTCAGTACTTC
CASSLDPVTENIQYF
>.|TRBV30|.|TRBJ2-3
TGTGCCTGGAGTGTAATCAGCGGCAGCACAGATACGCAGTATTTT
CAWSVISGSTDTQYF
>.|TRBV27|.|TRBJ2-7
TGTGCCAGCAGTTTAACAGGGAAACGGGGATCCTACGAGCAGTACTTC
CASSLTGKRGSYEQYF
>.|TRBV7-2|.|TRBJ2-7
TGTGCCAGCAGCTTTACCGGCGGCAGGGCCTACGAGCAGTACTTC
CASSFTGGRAYEQYF